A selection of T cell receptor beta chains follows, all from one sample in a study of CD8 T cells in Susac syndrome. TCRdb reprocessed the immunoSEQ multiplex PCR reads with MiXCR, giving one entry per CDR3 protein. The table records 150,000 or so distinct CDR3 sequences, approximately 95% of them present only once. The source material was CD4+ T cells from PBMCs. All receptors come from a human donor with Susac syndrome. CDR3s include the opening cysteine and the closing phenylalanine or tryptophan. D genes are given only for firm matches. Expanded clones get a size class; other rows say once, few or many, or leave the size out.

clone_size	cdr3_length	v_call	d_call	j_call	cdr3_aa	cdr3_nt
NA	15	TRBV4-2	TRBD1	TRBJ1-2	CASSQDRPGGISYTF	TGTGCCAGCAGCCAAGATCGGCCAGGGGGCATAAGCTACACCTTC
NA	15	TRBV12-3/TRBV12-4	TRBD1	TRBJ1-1	CASSQQRDRIKKAFF	TGTGCCAGCAGCCAACAAAGGGACAGGATAAAAAAGGCTTTCTTT
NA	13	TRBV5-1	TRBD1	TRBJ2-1	CASSGGAGNEQFF	TGCGCCAGCTCAGGGGGCGCAGGGAATGAGCAGTTCTTC
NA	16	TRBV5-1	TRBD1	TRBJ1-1	CASSLGLTGENTEAFF	TGCGCCAGCAGCTTGGGCCTAACAGGGGAGAACACTGAAGCTTTCTTT
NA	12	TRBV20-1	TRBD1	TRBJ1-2	CSARDSRDGYTF	TGCAGTGCCCGGGACAGCCGAGATGGCTACACCTTC
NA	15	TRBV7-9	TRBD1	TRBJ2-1	CASRATGYLYNEQFF	TGTGCCAGCAGGGCGACAGGGTACCTCTACAATGAGCAGTTCTTC
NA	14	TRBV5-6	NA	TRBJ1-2	CASSLDYANYGYTF	TGTGCCAGCAGCTTGGATTATGCTAACTATGGCTACACCTTC
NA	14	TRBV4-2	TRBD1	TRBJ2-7	CASSQAGTGLGQYF	TGTGCCAGCAGCCAAGCTGGGACAGGGCTTGGGCAGTACTTC
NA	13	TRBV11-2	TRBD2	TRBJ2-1	CASSPLAGSEQFF	TGTGCCAGCAGCCCCCTAGCGGGAAGTGAGCAGTTCTTC
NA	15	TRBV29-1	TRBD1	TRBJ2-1	CSVDRGQRSYNEQFF	TGCAGCGTCGACAGGGGGCAAAGGTCCTACAATGAGCAGTTCTTC
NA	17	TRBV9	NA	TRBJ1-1	CASSVGGQIRGNTEAFF	TGTGCCAGCAGCGTAGGGGGTCAGATCCGAGGGAACACTGAAGCTTTCTTT
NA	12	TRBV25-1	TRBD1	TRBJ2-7	CASSGDRGEQYF	TGTGCCAGCAGTGGAGACAGGGGTGAGCAGTACTTC
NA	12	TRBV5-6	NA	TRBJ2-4	CASSLARGMGYF	TGTGCCAGCAGCTTGGCCAGGGGCATGGGGTACTTC
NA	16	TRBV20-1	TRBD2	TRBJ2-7	CSASGTSGRSYHEQYF	TGCAGTGCTAGTGGGACTAGCGGGAGATCTTACCACGAGCAGTACTTC
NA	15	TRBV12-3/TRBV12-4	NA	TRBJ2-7	CASSPGPQSSYEQYF	TGTGCCAGCAGTCCGGGACCCCAGAGCTCCTACGAGCAGTACTTC
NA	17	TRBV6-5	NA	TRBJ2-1	CASSYGPGLGSYNEQFF	TGTGCCAGCAGTTACGGACCAGGACTGGGCTCCTACAATGAGCAGTTCTTC
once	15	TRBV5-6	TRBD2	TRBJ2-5	CASSYRTSGYETQYF	TGTGCCAGCAGCTACCGGACTAGTGGATACGAGACCCAGTACTTC
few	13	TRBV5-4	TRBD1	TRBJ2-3	CASTRTGTDTQYF	TGTGCCAGCACCCGGACAGGGACAGATACGCAGTATTTT
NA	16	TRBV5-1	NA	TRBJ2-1	CASSLTLTGGRDEQFF	TGCGCCAGCAGCTTGACTTTAACAGGGGGGAGGGATGAGCAGTTCTTC
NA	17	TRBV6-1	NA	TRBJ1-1	CASRILSRGLMNTEAFF	TGTGCCAGCAGAATTTTAAGCCGGGGGTTGATGAACACTGAAGCTTTCTTT
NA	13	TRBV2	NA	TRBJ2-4	CASMKGERDIQYF	TGTGCCAGCATGAAAGGGGAACGGGACATTCAGTACTTC
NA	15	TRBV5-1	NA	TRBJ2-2	CASSPRGVNTGELFF	TGCGCCAGCAGCCCGAGGGGGGTCAACACCGGGGAGCTGTTTTTT
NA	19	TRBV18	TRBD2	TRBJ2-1	CASSPRNPSGRAIYNEQFF	TGTGCCAGCTCACCAAGAAACCCTAGCGGGAGGGCCATATACAATGAGCAGTTCTTC
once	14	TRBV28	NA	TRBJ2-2	CASSAPIVTGELFF	TGTGCCAGCAGTGCGCCTATAGTTACCGGGGAGCTGTTTTTT
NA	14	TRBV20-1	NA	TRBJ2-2	CSAREGAHTGELFF	TGCAGTGCTAGAGAGGGGGCGCACACCGGGGAGCTGTTTTTT
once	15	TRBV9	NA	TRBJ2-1	CASSVGGGAYNEQFF	TGTGCCAGCAGCGTAGGGGGGGGCGCTTACAATGAGCAGTTCTTC
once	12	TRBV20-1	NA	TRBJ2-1	CSASPPHNEQFF	TGCAGTGCTAGTCCCCCCCACAATGAGCAGTTCTTC
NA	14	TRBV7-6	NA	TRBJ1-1	CASSLLIPNTEAFF	TGTGCCAGCAGCTTGTTGATCCCGAACACTGAAGCTTTCTTT